This entry lists 19 T cell receptor beta chains sequenced from one sample in a study of T-cell reconstitution after alpha-beta-depleted transplantation in children. A TCRbeta library incorporating unique molecular identifiers was prepared. TCRdb used MiXCR to reprocess the PCR reads, holding one entry per CDR3 protein. The sample lists roughly 120,000 distinct CDR3 sequences; under 13% were seen once. This specimen was PBMCs from the stem cell graft donor, taken from the stem cell graft. These receptors came from a human donor who donated a stem cell graft to a child with acute lymphoblastic leukemia.

As regards this clonotype: A much larger clone differs from this one at a single base, so this may be a read error. The rearrangement uses TRBV7-2 and TRBJ2-3, with 10 bases fitting TRBD2. The CDR3 covers 15 residues. From germline, CDR1 is SGHTA and CDR2 FQGNSA. CDR3 sequence reads: CASTLELAGTDTQYF. The CDR3, as DNA: TGTGCCAGCACCTTAGAACTAGCGGGGACAGATACGCAGTATTTT.

The CDR3 is CSVGDNSYNEQFF. CDR3 nucleotide sequence: TGCAGCGTGGGGGACAACTCCTACAATGAGCAGTTCTTC. The chain has TRBV29-1 and TRBJ2-1; D perhaps matches TRBD1 (6 bases). V was trimmed by 6 bases and J by 0 bases, leaving 9 bases between them. There are 13 residues in the CDR3. Germline CDR1 SQVTM, CDR2 ANQGSEA.

This clonotype appeared many times. V usage is TRBV5-4 and J usage is TRBJ2-2; the match to TRBD1 covers 8 bases. CDR1 is SGHNT and CDR2 is YYREEE in the germline V gene (reference sequence). This CDR3 is 15 amino acids long. With V trimmed by 3 bases and J by 1 base, 2 bases remained unmatched. The CDR3 loop reads CASSWDRLNTGELFF. For the CDR3, the DNA is TGTGCCAGCAGCTGGGACAGGTTGAACACCGGGGAGCTGTTTTTT. Full variable domain (remainder filled in from reference TRBV5-4 and TRBJ2-2): ETGVTQSPTHLIKTRGQQVTLRCSSQSGHNTVSWYQQALGQGPQFIFQYYREEENGRGNFPPRFSGLQFPNYSSELNVNALELDDSALYLCASSWDRLNTGELFFGEGSRLTVL.

This clonotype has a count of ten or more. J is TRBJ2-2 and V is TRBV30, with 8 positions matching TRBD2. The CDR3 has 14 residues. The germline V gene encodes CDR1 GTSNPN and CDR2 SVGIG (reference sequence). The junction had 5 bases not matched to a gene; V was cut back by 7 bases and J by 1 base. The CDR3 bases are TGTGCCTCTAGGACTAGCCAGAACACCGGGGAGCTGTTTTTT. This encodes CASRTSQNTGELFF.

This clonotype was counted ten times or more. This chain joins TRBV4-3 and TRBJ1-4, with no clear D. The V and J ends lost 0 bases and 6 bases respectively, with 14 bases between them. Germline CDR1 and CDR2: LGHNA and YSLEER. CDR3 length: 16 amino acids. The DNA for the CDR3 is TGCGCCAGCAGCCAAGATCGGGCTCTCCAGGATGAAAAACTGTTTTTT. As protein: CASSQDRALQDEKLFF.

Details on this clonotype: This is likely an artifact of a read error, given a far larger clone one base away. This rearrangement joins TRBV6-2 or TRBV6-3 to TRBJ1-2; 9 positions match TRBD1. CDR1 and CDR2 (germline): MNHEY, SVGEGT. This CDR3 is built from 14 residues. The CDR3 DNA sequence: TGTGCCAGCAGTCCTGGACAGGGGTACTATTGCTACACCTTC. Translated: CASSPGQGYYCYTF.

This clonotype was seen ten or more times. This chain links TRBV7-9 with TRBJ1-2; D may be TRBD1 (5 bases). The length of the CDR3 is 14 residues. Trimming cost V 6 bases and J 4 bases, with 15 bases left between them. In germline, CDR1 is SEHNR, CDR2 FQNEAQ (reference sequence). This CDR3 reads CASSPPGRGYGYTF. The CDR3 DNA reads as TGTGCCAGCAGTCCGCCGGGACGGGGCTATGGCTACACCTTC.

This clonotype was recorded at least ten times. The V gene is TRBV7-9, the J gene TRBJ2-7; D might be TRBD1 (6 bases). Trimming cost V 1 base and J 4 bases, with 14 bases left between them. The CDR3 spans 15 residues. Germline-derived CDR1 and CDR2 are SEHNR and FQNEAQ (reference sequence). In nucleotides, the CDR3 is TGTGCCAGCAGCTTAGACCGGGACACGCCATACGAGCAGTACTTC. This sequence encodes CASSLDRDTPYEQYF.

Many counts were recorded for this clonotype. V and J are TRBV19 and TRBJ2-5; D possibly corresponds to TRBD2 (5 bases). Germline CDR1 and CDR2: LNHDA and SQIVND (reference sequence). The CDR3 covers 13 residues. The CDR3 loop reads CSTGAAEGETQYF. In DNA, the CDR3 is TGTTCGACCGGCGCGGCTGAGGGAGAGACCCAGTACTTC.

This clonotype has a count of ten or more. The chain is built from TRBV5-1 and TRBJ1-1; 8 bases are a match to TRBD1. Germline V CDR1 and CDR2: SGHRS, YFSETQ. The CDR3 is 14 residues long. Germline trimming cut 4 bases from V and 1 base from J; bases unmatched to any gene: 3. The CDR3 loop is CASSRDRGNTEAFF. CDR3 DNA sequence: TGCGCCAGCAGCCGCGACAGGGGGAACACTGAAGCTTTCTTT.

In this sample, this clonotype turned up many times. The chain is built from TRBV20-1 and TRBJ2-5; 7 bases agree with TRBD2. CDR1 is DFQATT and CDR2 is SNEGSKA in the germline V gene (reference sequence). The junction had 4 bases not matched to a gene; V was cut back by 4 bases and J by 5 bases. The length of the CDR3 is 12 residues. The DNA of the CDR3 is TGCAGTGCTACGGGGGGAGTGGAGACCCAGTACTTC. Protein: CSATGGVETQYF.

In its sample, this clonotype was seen many times. The chain uses TRBV5-5 and TRBJ1-6, with 8 bases lining up with TRBD1. Germline trimming cut 1 base from V and 7 bases from J; bases unmatched to any gene: 1. This CDR3 has 14 amino acids. Germline values: CDR1 SGHKS, CDR2 YYEKEE (reference sequence). CDR3 region: CASSLPGGNSPLHF. In nucleotides, the CDR3 is TGTGCCAGCAGCTTGCCAGGGGGCAATTCACCCCTCCACTTT. Full variable domain (rest looked up from reference TRBV5-5 and TRBJ1-6): DAGVTQSPTHLIKTRGQQVTLRCSPISGHKSVSWYQQVLGQGPQFIFQYYEKEERGRGNFPDRFSARQFPNYSSELNVNALLLGDSALYLCASSLPGGNSPLHFGNGTRLTVT.

This clonotype was observed a few times. The genes are TRBV30 and TRBJ2-1; no firm D call. V dropped 0 bases and J dropped 7 bases, with 10 bases sitting between them. CDR3 length: 13 amino acids. From germline, CDR1 is GTSNPN and CDR2 SVGIG (reference sequence). CDR3 nucleotides: TGTGCCTGGAGTGTGGGTAGCAGGAATGAGCAGTTCTTC. This encodes CAWSVGSRNEQFF.

This clonotype was found many times. The gene calls are TRBV12-3 or TRBV12-4 and TRBJ1-4, with D possibly TRBD1 on 5 matching bases. V was cut by 3 bases and J by 7 bases, with 18 bases left in between. The CDR3 contains 16 residues. CDR3 amino acids: CASSLGSPGRGEKLFF. DNA for the CDR3: TGTGCCAGCAGTTTGGGCTCACCAGGAAGGGGTGAAAAACTGTTTTTT.

This clonotype was found many times. The chain links TRBV5-5 to TRBJ1-1; TRBD1 is a possible D gene (6 bases). The CDR3 has 16 residues. CDR1 is SGHKS, CDR2 YYEKEE, per germline (reference sequence). The V and J ends lost 4 bases and 3 bases respectively, with 19 bases between them. CDR3 bases: TGTGCCAGCAGCAAAAGGGGGGGCAGCCTAGACACTGAAGCTTTCTTT. The encoded protein is CASSKRGGSLDTEAFF.

This clonotype was recorded at least ten times. The V call is TRBV5-1, the J call TRBJ1-4; TRBD1 matches at 7 bases. V lost 4 bases, J lost 4 bases, and 4 bases stayed unmatched. The germline gives CDR1 SGHRS, CDR2 YFSETQ. The CDR3 runs to 14 residues. CDR3 sequence (DNA): TGCGCCAGCAGCCAAGGGGGCTTTAATGAAAAACTGTTTTTT. Amino acids: CASSQGGFNEKLFF.

This clonotype was recorded many times. J is TRBJ2-5 and V is TRBV5-6, with unresolved D. V dropped 3 bases and J dropped 5 bases, with 14 bases sitting between them. From germline, CDR1 is SGHDT and CDR2 YYEEEE. This CDR3 is built from 14 residues. CDR3 loop: CASSYFESGETQYF. For the CDR3, the DNA is TGTGCCAGCAGCTACTTCGAGAGTGGGGAGACCCAGTACTTC.

This clonotype appeared many times. The chain links TRBV24-1 to TRBJ1-5; 9 bases agree with TRBD1. CDR3 length: 16 residues. Germline CDR1 reads KGHDR; CDR2 reads SFDVKD. V dropped 4 bases and J dropped 2; count of bases not matched to a gene: 5. Here the CDR3 reads CATSDSRQGGNQPQHF. In nucleotides, the CDR3 is TGTGCCACCAGTGACTCCAGACAGGGGGGCAATCAGCCCCAGCATTTT.

This clonotype was seen at least ten times. The genes are TRBV27 and TRBJ2-5, with TRBD1 identical over 8 bases. The germline V gene encodes CDR1 MNHEY and CDR2 SMNVEV (reference sequence). Losses at the gene ends were 6 bases for V and 0 bases for J; bases not matched to a gene: 3. The CDR3 totals 14 residues. The DNA for the CDR3 is TGTGCCAGCAGCTACAGGGGGTACCAAGAGACCCAGTACTTC. Translated: CASSYRGYQETQYF.